The T cell receptor (beta chain) under discussion was sequenced for a study of T-cell reconstitution after alpha-beta-depleted transplantation in children. Unique molecular identifiers featured in how the TCRbeta library was prepared. MiXCR was run by TCRdb on the PCR reads, yielding one entry per CDR3 protein. This table has about 610,000 distinct CDR3 sequences, roughly 10% appearing once. This clonotype has at least ten counts. This clonotype was obtained from a human donor who donated a stem cell graft to a child with acute myeloid leukemia. Sequenced here: PBMCs from the stem cell graft donor, sampled from the stem cell graft.

The CDR3 DNA sequence: TGCAGTGCTAGAGGGCAGGGGGCCGGGGAGCTGTTTTTT. Translated, it gives CSARGQGAGELFF. The gene calls are TRBV20-1 and TRBJ2-2; 7 nucleotides align to TRBD1. Trimming removed 1 base from V and 6 bases from J; junction bases left unmatched: 2. CDR3 length: 13 amino acids. CDR1 DFQATT and CDR2 SNEGSKA come from the germline V gene (reference sequence).